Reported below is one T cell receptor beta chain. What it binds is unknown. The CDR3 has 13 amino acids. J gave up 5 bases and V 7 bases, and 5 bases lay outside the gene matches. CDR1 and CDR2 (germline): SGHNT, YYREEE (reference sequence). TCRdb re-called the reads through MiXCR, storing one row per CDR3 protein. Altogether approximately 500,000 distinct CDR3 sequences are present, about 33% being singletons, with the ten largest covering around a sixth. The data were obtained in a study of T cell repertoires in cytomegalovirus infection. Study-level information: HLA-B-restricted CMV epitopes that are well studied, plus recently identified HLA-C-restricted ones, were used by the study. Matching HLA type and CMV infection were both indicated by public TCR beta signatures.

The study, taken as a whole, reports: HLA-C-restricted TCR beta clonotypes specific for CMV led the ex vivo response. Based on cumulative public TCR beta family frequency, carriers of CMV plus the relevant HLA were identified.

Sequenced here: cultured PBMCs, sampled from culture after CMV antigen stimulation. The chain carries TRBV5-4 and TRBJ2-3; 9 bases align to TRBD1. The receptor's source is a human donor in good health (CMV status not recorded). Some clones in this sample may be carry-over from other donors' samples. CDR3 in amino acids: CASSGQGKDTQYF. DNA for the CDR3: TGTGCCAGCTCGGGACAGGGTAAAGATACGCAGTATTTT.